This is a list of T cell receptor beta chains from one sample in a study of blood T cell repertoires in COVID-19. Sequencing was performed with immunoSEQ multiplex PCR; in TCRdb, only in-frame clones are kept and a portion is missing. In the table there are 56,000 or so clones, around four fifths of which are singletons. Sequenced input: peripheral blood. These TCRs come from a man over 45 with acute or convalescent COVID-19. The CDR3 runs from the conserved cysteine through the conserved F or W. The D gene is left open where the match is weak. Size tells how often a clone was seen (once, few, many) or the class of an expanded clone, and some rows leave it out.

cdr3_aa: CASSHARGYEQYF
cdr3_nt: TGTGCCAGCAGCCACGCCCGAGGCTACGAGCAGTACTTC
v_call: TRBV3-1/TRBV3-2
cdr3_length: 13
clone_size: .
d_call: .
j_call: TRBJ2-7

cdr3_aa: CASSSGQIIYNEQFF
cdr3_nt: TGTGCCAGCAGCTCGGGACAAATAATCTACAATGAGCAGTTCTTC
v_call: TRBV7-9
cdr3_length: 15
clone_size: .
d_call: .
j_call: TRBJ2-1

cdr3_aa: CAWNRRSGNTIYF
cdr3_nt: TGTGCCTGGAACAGACGCTCTGGAAACACCATATATTTT
v_call: TRBV30
cdr3_length: 13
clone_size: .
d_call: .
j_call: TRBJ1-3

cdr3_aa: CASSLALAGSGEQYF
cdr3_nt: TGCGCCAGCAGCTTGGCCCTAGCGGGGTCTGGCGAGCAGTACTTC
v_call: TRBV5-1
cdr3_length: 15
clone_size: few
d_call: TRBD2
j_call: TRBJ2-7

cdr3_aa: CASSRGNTEAFF
cdr3_nt: TGTGCCAGCAGCCGAGGGAACACTGAAGCTTTCTTT
v_call: TRBV3-1/TRBV3-2
cdr3_length: 12
clone_size: .
d_call: .
j_call: TRBJ1-1

cdr3_aa: CASSFPGRRLAGPSSYEQYF
cdr3_nt: TGTGCCAGCAGTTTCCCGGGACGTCGACTAGCGGGTCCTTCCTCCTACGAGCAGTACTTC
v_call: TRBV28
cdr3_length: 20
clone_size: .
d_call: TRBD2
j_call: TRBJ2-7

cdr3_aa: CASRGDRLRNQPQHF
cdr3_nt: TGTGCCAGCAGGGGGGACAGACTGCGCAATCAGCCCCAGCATTTT
v_call: TRBV28
cdr3_length: 15
clone_size: few
d_call: TRBD1
j_call: TRBJ1-5

cdr3_aa: CASSWTSGGFNEQFF
cdr3_nt: TGCGCCAGCAGCTGGACTAGCGGGGGGTTCAATGAGCAGTTCTTC
v_call: TRBV5-1
cdr3_length: 15
clone_size: .
d_call: TRBD2
j_call: TRBJ2-1

cdr3_aa: CASSFRTGALEQYF
cdr3_nt: TGCGCCAGCAGCTTCCGGACAGGGGCGCTCGAGCAGTACTTC
v_call: TRBV5-1
cdr3_length: 14
clone_size: .
d_call: TRBD1
j_call: TRBJ2-7

cdr3_aa: CASSLGASGDPYEQYF
cdr3_nt: TGTGCCAGCAGCTTAGGGGCTAGCGGCGATCCCTACGAGCAGTACTTC
v_call: TRBV7-8
cdr3_length: 16
clone_size: .
d_call: TRBD2
j_call: TRBJ2-7

cdr3_aa: CASSFRGKEKLFF
cdr3_nt: TGTGCCAGCAGCTTCAGGGGTAAAGAAAAACTGTTTTTT
v_call: TRBV5-4
cdr3_length: 13
clone_size: .
d_call: .
j_call: TRBJ1-4

cdr3_aa: CASSPGTGGASSYEQYF
cdr3_nt: TGTGCCAGCAGCCCCGGGACAGGGGGCGCGAGCTCCTACGAGCAGTACTTC
v_call: TRBV13
cdr3_length: 17
clone_size: .
d_call: TRBD1
j_call: TRBJ2-7

cdr3_aa: CASSYDNLITYGYTF
cdr3_nt: TGTGCCAGCAGTTATGACAACCTCATTACCTATGGCTACACCTTC
v_call: TRBV6-2/TRBV6-3
cdr3_length: 15
clone_size: .
d_call: .
j_call: TRBJ1-2

cdr3_aa: CASSLGSSDSYEQYF
cdr3_nt: TGTGCCAGCAGTTTAGGTTCTAGCGACTCCTACGAGCAGTACTTC
v_call: TRBV28
cdr3_length: 15
clone_size: .
d_call: .
j_call: TRBJ2-7

cdr3_aa: CAAAWENSPLHF
cdr3_nt: TGCGCCGCAGCCTGGGAGAATTCACCCCTCCACTTT
v_call: TRBV5-1
cdr3_length: 12
clone_size: .
d_call: .
j_call: TRBJ1-6

cdr3_aa: CASSFNGGAYEQYF
cdr3_nt: TGTGCCAGCAGTTTCAACGGCGGGGCCTACGAGCAGTACTTC
v_call: TRBV28
cdr3_length: 14
clone_size: .
d_call: .
j_call: TRBJ2-7

cdr3_aa: CAITQDRRGYGYTF
cdr3_nt: TGTGCCATCACCCAGGACAGGCGCGGCTATGGCTACACCTTC
v_call: TRBV10-3
cdr3_length: 14
clone_size: .
d_call: TRBD1
j_call: TRBJ1-2

cdr3_aa: CASSFAADSDQPQHF
cdr3_nt: TGTGCCAGCAGCTTCGCAGCGGACTCCGATCAGCCCCAGCATTTT
v_call: TRBV5-6
cdr3_length: 15
clone_size: .
d_call: .
j_call: TRBJ1-5

cdr3_aa: CASSLGSSGNSPLHF
cdr3_nt: TGTGCCAGCAGCTTAGGCTCCTCCGGGAATTCACCCCTCCACTTT
v_call: TRBV7-2
cdr3_length: 15
clone_size: .
d_call: .
j_call: TRBJ1-6

cdr3_aa: CASSSSGVPEQYF
cdr3_nt: TGTGCCAGCAGCTCGAGCGGGGTTCCCGAGCAGTACTTC
v_call: TRBV5-4
cdr3_length: 13
clone_size: once
d_call: TRBD2
j_call: TRBJ2-7

cdr3_aa: CASSVTGDQPQHF
cdr3_nt: TGTGCCAGCAGCGTCACGGGTGATCAGCCCCAGCATTTT
v_call: TRBV6-5
cdr3_length: 13
clone_size: .
d_call: .
j_call: TRBJ1-5

cdr3_aa: CASSDGQHNEQFF
cdr3_nt: TGTGCCAGCAGTGATGGACAGCACAATGAGCAGTTCTTC
v_call: TRBV6-4
cdr3_length: 13
clone_size: .
d_call: .
j_call: TRBJ2-1

cdr3_aa: CASTGLKETQYF
cdr3_nt: TGTGCCAGCACCGGACTTAAAGAGACCCAGTACTTC
v_call: TRBV28
cdr3_length: 12
clone_size: few
d_call: .
j_call: TRBJ2-5

cdr3_aa: CASSEFSPNYNEQFF
cdr3_nt: TGCGCCAGCAGTGAATTTAGCCCCAACTACAATGAGCAGTTCTTC
v_call: TRBV10-2
cdr3_length: 15
clone_size: .
d_call: .
j_call: TRBJ2-1

cdr3_aa: CASSLGTGAGEQYF
cdr3_nt: TGTGCCAGCAGCTTGGGGACAGGGGCCGGGGAGCAGTACTTC
v_call: TRBV7-2
cdr3_length: 14
clone_size: few
d_call: TRBD1
j_call: TRBJ2-7

cdr3_aa: CASSFSGRADTQYF
cdr3_nt: TGTGCCAGCAGTTTTAGCGGGAGGGCCGATACGCAGTATTTT
v_call: TRBV28
cdr3_length: 14
clone_size: .
d_call: TRBD2
j_call: TRBJ2-3

cdr3_aa: CASSQGQGVYEQYF
cdr3_nt: TGCGCCAGCAGCCAAGGGCAAGGGGTCTACGAGCAGTACTTC
v_call: TRBV4-1
cdr3_length: 14
clone_size: .
d_call: .
j_call: TRBJ2-7

cdr3_aa: CASSIDLGGYSGNTIYF
cdr3_nt: TGTGCCAGTAGTATAGATCTGGGAGGCTACTCTGGAAACACCATATATTTT
v_call: TRBV19
cdr3_length: 17
clone_size: .
d_call: .
j_call: TRBJ1-3

cdr3_aa: CASSDPGTGLRKLFF
cdr3_nt: TGTGCCAGCAGCGACCCCGGGACAGGGTTACGAAAACTGTTTTTT
v_call: TRBV7-9
cdr3_length: 15
clone_size: .
d_call: TRBD1
j_call: TRBJ1-4

cdr3_aa: CATSVLAGGRNEQFF
cdr3_nt: TGTGCCACCAGTGTCTTAGCGGGAGGGCGGAATGAGCAGTTCTTC
v_call: TRBV24-1
cdr3_length: 15
clone_size: .
d_call: TRBD2
j_call: TRBJ2-1

cdr3_aa: CASVDRPAYEQYF
cdr3_nt: TGTGCCAGCGTGGACAGGCCAGCCTACGAGCAGTACTTC
v_call: TRBV12-3/TRBV12-4
cdr3_length: 13
clone_size: .
d_call: TRBD1
j_call: TRBJ2-7

cdr3_aa: CASSYKRGGADSPLHF
cdr3_nt: TGTGCCAGCAGTTATAAGAGAGGGGGGGCGGATTCACCCCTCCACTTT
v_call: TRBV6-5
cdr3_length: 16
clone_size: once
d_call: .
j_call: TRBJ1-6

cdr3_aa: CASSLGGTLGTEAFF
cdr3_nt: TGTGCCAGCAGCTTAGGGGGCACCCTGGGTACTGAAGCTTTCTTT
v_call: TRBV11-2
cdr3_length: 15
clone_size: once
d_call: .
j_call: TRBJ1-1

cdr3_aa: CASSQPGLEGNEQFF
cdr3_nt: TGTGCCAGCAGCCAACCGGGACTAGAAGGCAATGAGCAGTTCTTC
v_call: TRBV4-2
cdr3_length: 15
clone_size: .
d_call: TRBD2
j_call: TRBJ2-1